This T cell receptor (beta chain) is from a study of glioma-infiltrating T cells after dendritic cell vaccination. Study-wide context: Patients had newly diagnosed or recurrent glioblastoma and received dendritic cell vaccines. At biweekly intervals, patients got three intradermal dendritic cell vaccine injections. Findings and limits, study-wide: TCR clonality showed no direct relationship with survival.

Details on this clone: Its antigen remains unknown.

This table comes from immunoSEQ multiplex PCR, and its TCRdb copy is limited to in-frame clones, with some not included. The sample contains roughly 80,000 clones, roughly 90% of which appear only once. V was clipped by 4 bases and J by 2 bases, with 4 bases between them. The germline V gene has CDR1 SGHRS and CDR2 YFSETQ. The CDR3 sequence is 12 residues long. V usage is TRBV5-1 and J usage is TRBJ1-3; D unclear. Here the sequenced sample was blood, taken before dendritic cell vaccination. This TCR was recovered from a human donor with glioblastoma. CDR3 DNA sequence: TGCGCCAGCAGCCTAACTGGAAACACCATATATTTT. It encodes CASSLTGNTIYF. The entire variable domain, with the rest obtained from reference TRBV5-1 and TRBJ1-3, is as follows: KAGVTQTPRYLIKTRGQQVTLSCSPISGHRSVSWYQQTPGQGLQFLFEYFSETQRNKGNFPGRFSGRQFSNSRSEMNVSTLELGDSALYLCASSLTGNTIYFGEGSWLTVV.